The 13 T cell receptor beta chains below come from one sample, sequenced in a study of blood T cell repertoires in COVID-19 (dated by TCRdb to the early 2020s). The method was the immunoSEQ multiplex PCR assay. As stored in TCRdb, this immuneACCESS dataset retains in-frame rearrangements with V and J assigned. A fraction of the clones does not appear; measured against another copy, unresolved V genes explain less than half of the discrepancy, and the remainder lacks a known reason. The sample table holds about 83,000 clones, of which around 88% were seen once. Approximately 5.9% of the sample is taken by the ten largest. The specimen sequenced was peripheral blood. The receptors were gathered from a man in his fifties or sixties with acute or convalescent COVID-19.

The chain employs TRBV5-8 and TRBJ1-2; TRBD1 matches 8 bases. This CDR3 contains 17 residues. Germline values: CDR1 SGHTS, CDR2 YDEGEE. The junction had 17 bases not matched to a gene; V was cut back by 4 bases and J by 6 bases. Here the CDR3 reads CASSPRTGDRIWNGYTF. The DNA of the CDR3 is TGTGCCAGCAGCCCACGGACCGGGGACAGGATTTGGAATGGCTACACCTTC.

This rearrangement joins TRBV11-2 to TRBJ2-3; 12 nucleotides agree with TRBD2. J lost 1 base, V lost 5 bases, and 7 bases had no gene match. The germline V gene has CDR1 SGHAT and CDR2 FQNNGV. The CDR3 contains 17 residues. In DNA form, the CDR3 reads TGTGCCAGCAGCCCTACTAGCGGGGGGCCCCGCACAGATACGCAGTATTTT. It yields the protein CASSPTSGGPRTDTQYF.

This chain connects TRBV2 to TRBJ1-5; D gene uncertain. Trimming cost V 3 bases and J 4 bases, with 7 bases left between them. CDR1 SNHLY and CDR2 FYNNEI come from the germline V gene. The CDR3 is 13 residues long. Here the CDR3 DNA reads TGTGCCAGCAGTGATTCGGGAAATCAGCCCCAGCATTTT. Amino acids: CASSDSGNQPQHF. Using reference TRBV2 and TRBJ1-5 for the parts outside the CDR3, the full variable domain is EPEVTQTPSHQVTQMGQEVILRCVPISNHLYFYWYRQILGQKVEFLVSFYNNEISEKSEIFDDQFSVERPDGSNFTLKIRSTKLEDSAMYFCASSDSGNQPQHFGDGTRLSIL.

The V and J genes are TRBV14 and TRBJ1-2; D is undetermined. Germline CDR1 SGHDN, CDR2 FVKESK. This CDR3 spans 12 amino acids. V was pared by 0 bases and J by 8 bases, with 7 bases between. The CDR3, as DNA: TGTGCCAGCAGCCAAGAACCGGGGGGCTACACCTTC. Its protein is CASSQEPGGYTF.

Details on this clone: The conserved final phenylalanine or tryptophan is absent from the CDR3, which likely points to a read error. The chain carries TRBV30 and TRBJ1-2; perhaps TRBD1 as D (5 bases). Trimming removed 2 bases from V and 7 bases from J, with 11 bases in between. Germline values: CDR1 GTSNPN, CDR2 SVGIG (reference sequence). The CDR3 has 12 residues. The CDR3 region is CAWSRGKGGYTS. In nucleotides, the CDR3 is TGTGCCTGGAGTAGGGGTAAGGGTGGCTACACCTCC.

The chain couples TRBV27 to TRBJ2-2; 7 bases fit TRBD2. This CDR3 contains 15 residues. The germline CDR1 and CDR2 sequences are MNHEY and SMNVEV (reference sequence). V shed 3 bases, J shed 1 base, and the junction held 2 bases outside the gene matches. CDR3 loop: CASSFGGGNTGELFF. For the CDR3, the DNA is TGTGCCAGCAGTTTTGGGGGGGGGAACACCGGGGAGCTGTTTTTT.

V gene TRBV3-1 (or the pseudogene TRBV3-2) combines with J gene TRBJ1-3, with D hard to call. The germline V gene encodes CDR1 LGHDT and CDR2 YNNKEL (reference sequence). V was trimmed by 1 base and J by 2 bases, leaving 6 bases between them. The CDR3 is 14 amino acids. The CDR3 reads CASSQGGTGNTIYF. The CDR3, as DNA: TGTGCCAGCAGCCAAGGAGGAACTGGAAACACCATATATTTT.

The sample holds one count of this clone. CDR3 residues: CASSPTGTGGDEQYF. CDR3 DNA sequence: TGCGCCAGCAGCCCAACCGGGACAGGGGGCGACGAGCAGTACTTC. The V and J genes are TRBV5-1 and TRBJ2-7; 12 bases are a match to TRBD1. The CDR3 extends over 15 amino acids. The germline V gene encodes CDR1 SGHRS and CDR2 YFSETQ. Trimming cost V 4 bases and J 5 bases; bases outside gene matches: 7.

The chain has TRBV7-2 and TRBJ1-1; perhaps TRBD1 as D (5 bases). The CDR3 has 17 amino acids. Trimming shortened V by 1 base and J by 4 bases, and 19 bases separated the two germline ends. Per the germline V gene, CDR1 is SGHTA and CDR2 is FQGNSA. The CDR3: CASSLGDAGPGGTEAFF. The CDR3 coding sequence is TGTGCCAGCAGCTTAGGGGACGCAGGTCCCGGGGGCACTGAAGCTTTCTTT.

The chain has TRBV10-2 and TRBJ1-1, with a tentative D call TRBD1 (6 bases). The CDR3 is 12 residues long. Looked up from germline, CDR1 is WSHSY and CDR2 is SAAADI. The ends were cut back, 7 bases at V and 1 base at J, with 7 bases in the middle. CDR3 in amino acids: CASKTGNTEAFF. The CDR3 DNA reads TGCGCCAGCAAGACAGGGAACACTGAAGCTTTCTTT.

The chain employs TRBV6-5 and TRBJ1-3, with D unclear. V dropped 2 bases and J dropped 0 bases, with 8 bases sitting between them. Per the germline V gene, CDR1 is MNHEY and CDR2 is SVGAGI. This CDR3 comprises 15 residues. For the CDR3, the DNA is TGTGCCAGCAGTTACGGGGAGATCTCTGGAAACACCATATATTTT. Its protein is CASSYGEISGNTIYF.

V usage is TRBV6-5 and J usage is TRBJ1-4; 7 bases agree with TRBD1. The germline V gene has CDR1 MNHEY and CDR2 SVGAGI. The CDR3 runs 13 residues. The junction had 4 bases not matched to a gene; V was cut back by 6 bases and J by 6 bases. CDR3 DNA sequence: TGTGCCAGCAGACAGGGGCGGGATGAAAAACTGTTTTTT. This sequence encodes CASRQGRDEKLFF.

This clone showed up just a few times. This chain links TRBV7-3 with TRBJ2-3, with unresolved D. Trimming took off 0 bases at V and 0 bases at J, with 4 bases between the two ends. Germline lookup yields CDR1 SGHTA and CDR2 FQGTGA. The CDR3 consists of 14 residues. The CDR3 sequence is CASSLTASTDTQYF. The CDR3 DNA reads TGTGCCAGCAGCTTAACAGCTAGCACAGATACGCAGTATTTT.